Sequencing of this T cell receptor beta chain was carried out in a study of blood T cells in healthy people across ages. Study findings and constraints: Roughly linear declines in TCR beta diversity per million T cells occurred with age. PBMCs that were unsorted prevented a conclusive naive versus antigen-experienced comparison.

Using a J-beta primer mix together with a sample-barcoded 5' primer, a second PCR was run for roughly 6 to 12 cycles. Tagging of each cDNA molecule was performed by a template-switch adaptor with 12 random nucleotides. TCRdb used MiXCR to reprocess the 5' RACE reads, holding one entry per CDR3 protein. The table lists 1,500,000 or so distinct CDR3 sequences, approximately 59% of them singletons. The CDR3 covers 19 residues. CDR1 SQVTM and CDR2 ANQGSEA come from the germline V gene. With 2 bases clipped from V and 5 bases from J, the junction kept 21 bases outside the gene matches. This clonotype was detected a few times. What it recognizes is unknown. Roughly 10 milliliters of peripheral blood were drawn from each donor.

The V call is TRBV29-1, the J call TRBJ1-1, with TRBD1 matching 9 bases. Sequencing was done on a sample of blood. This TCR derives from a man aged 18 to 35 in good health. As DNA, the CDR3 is TGCAGCGTTGAAACCACTCACTGGGGACAGGGACCTATATTAACTGAAGCTTTCTTT. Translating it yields CSVETTHWGQGPILTEAFF.